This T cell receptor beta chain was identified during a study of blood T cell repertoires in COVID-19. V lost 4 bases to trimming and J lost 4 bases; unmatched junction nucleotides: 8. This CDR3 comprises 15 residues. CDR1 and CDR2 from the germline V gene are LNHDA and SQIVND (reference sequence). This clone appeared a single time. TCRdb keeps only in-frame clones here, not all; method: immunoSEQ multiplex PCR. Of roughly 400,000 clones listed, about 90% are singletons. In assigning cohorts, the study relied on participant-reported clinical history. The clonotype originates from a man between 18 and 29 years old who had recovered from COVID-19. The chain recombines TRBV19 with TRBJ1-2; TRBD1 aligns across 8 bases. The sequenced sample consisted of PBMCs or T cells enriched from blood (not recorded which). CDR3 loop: CASSRGQDPGYGYTF. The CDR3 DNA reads TGTGCCAGTAGTAGGGGACAGGATCCTGGCTATGGCTACACCTTC.